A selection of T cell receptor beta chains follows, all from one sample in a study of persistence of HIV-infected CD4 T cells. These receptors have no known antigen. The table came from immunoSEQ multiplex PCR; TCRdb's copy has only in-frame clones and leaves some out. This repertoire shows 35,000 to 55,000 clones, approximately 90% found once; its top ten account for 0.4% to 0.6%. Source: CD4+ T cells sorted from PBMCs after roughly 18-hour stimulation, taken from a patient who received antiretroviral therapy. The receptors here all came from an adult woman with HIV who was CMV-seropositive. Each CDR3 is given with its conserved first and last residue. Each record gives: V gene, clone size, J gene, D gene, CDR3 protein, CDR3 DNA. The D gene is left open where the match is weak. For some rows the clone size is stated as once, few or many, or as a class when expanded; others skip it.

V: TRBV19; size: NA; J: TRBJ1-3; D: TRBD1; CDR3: CASSSTGGSGNTIYF; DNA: TGTGCCAGTAGTAGTACAGGGGGCTCTGGAAACACCATATATTTT
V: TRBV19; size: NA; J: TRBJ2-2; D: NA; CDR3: CASSPTHRAGTGELFF; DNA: TGTGCCAGTAGTCCCACGCACCGGGCCGGCACCGGGGAGCTGTTTTTT
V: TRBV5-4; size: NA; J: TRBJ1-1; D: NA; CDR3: CASSGGRLLEAFF; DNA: TGTGCCAGCAGCGGGGGACGGCTTTTGGAAGCTTTCTTT
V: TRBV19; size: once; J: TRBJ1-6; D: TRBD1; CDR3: CASSPWDRSYSPLHF; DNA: TGTGCCAGTAGTCCCTGGGACAGGTCCTATTCACCCCTCCACTTT
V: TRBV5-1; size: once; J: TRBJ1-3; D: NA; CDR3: CASSSLGSGNTIYF; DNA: TGCGCCAGCAGCTCCCTGGGGTCCGGAAACACCATATATTTT
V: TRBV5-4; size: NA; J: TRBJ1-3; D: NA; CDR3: CASSLGMGSSGNTIYF; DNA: TGTGCCAGCAGCTTGGGTATGGGGAGCTCTGGAAACACCATATATTTT
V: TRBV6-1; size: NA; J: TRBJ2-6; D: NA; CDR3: CASSVRMEGSPGANVLTF; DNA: TGTGCCAGCAGTGTCCGCATGGAGGGGTCTCCTGGGGCCAACGTCCTGACTTTC
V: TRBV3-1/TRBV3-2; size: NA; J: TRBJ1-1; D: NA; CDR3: CASSQDLSFWGGAFF; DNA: TGTGCCAGCAGCCAAGATCTATCCTTTTGGGGGGGAGCTTTCTTT
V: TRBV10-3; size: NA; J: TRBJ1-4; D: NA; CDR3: CAISDQGRGEKLFF; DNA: TGTGCCATCAGTGATCAGGGGCGGGGAGAAAAACTGTTTTTT
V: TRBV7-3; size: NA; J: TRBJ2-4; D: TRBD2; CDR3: CASSLRSGRDIQYF; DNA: TGTGCCAGCAGCCTAAGGTCCGGGAGGGACATTCAGTACTTC
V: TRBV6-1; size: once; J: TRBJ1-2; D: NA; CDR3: CASSDKEGGYGYTF; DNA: TGTGCCAGCAGTGATAAGGAGGGTGGGTATGGCTACACCTTC
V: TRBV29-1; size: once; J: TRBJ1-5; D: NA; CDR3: CSVEVGIDQPQHF; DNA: TGCAGCGTTGAAGTAGGGATTGATCAGCCCCAGCATTTT
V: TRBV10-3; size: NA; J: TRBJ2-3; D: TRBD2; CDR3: CAISDPPRGGPSTDTQYF; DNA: TGTGCCATCAGTGACCCCCCGCGGGGGGGGCCGAGCACAGATACGCAGTATTTT
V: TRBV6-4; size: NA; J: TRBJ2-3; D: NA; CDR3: CASSDSGRTTDTQYF; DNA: TGTGCCAGCAGTGACTCAGGCAGGACCACAGATACGCAGTATTTT
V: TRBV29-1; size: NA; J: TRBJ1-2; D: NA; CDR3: CSVVRDSNYGYTF; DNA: TGTAGCGTTGTCCGGGATTCTAACTATGGCTACACCTTC
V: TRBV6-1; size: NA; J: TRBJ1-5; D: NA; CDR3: CASSAAAQGRNQPQHF; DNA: TGTGCCAGCAGTGCAGCTGCACAGGGCCGTAATCAGCCCCAGCATTTT
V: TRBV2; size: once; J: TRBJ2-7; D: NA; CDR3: CASSEWADYEQYF; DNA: TGTGCCAGCAGTGAGTGGGCGGACTACGAGCAGTACTTC
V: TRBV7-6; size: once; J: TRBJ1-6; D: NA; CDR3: CASSLNGANSPLHF; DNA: TGTGCCAGCAGCTTAAACGGGGCCAATTCACCCCTCCACTTT
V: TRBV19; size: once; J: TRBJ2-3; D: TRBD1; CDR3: CASSTTGVADTQYF; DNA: TGTGCCAGTAGTACAACAGGGGTGGCAGATACGCAGTATTTT
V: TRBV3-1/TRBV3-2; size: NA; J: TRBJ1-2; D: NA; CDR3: CASSPGRIYGYTF; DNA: TGTGCCAGCAGCCCGGGTCGCATCTATGGCTACACCTTC
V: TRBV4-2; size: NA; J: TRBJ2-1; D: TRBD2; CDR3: CASSPLGGGLWNEQFF; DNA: TGTGCCAGCAGCCCTCTAGGCGGGGGGTTGTGGAATGAGCAGTTCTTC
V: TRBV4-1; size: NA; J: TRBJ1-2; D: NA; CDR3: CASSQVTQAYGYTF; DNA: TGCGCCAGCAGCCAAGTGACTCAAGCGTATGGCTACACCTTC
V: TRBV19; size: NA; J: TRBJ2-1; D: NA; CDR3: CASSHPRGGSGNEQFF; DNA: TGTGCCAGTAGTCACCCCCGAGGGGGTAGTGGGAATGAGCAGTTCTTC
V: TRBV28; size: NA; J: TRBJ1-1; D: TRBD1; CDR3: CASSWDRPGTEAFF; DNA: TGTGCCAGCAGTTGGGACAGGCCAGGCACTGAAGCTTTCTTT
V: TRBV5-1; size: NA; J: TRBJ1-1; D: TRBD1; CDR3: CASSQGQGRNTEAFF; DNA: TGCGCCAGCAGTCAAGGACAGGGGCGGAACACTGAAGCTTTCTTT
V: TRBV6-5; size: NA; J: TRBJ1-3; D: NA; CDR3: CASSYKTTGNTIYF; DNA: TGTGCCAGCAGTTACAAGACAACTGGAAACACCATATATTTT
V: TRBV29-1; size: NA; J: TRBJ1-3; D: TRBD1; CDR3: CSAARGLGNTIYF; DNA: TGCAGCGCCGCAAGGGGGCTGGGAAACACCATATATTTT
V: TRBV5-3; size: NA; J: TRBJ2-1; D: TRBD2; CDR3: CARSLVLAGNNEQFF; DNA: TGTGCCAGAAGCTTGGTGCTAGCGGGGAACAATGAGCAGTTCTTC
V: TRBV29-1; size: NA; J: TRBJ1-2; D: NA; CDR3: CSVQEQGLDGYTF; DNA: TGCAGCGTTCAAGAACAGGGTTTAGATGGCTACACCTTC
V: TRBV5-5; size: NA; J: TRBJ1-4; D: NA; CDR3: CASRPLQGSNEKLFF; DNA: TGTGCCAGCAGACCCTTGCAGGGGTCTAATGAAAAACTGTTTTTT
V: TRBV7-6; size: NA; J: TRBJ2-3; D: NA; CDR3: CASSLPQDTQYF; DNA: TGTGCCAGCAGCCTCCCTCAAGATACGCAGTATTTT
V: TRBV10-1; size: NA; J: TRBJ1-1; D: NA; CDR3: CASRLRGNTEAFF; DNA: TGCGCCAGCAGGCTCCGGGGCAACACTGAAGCTTTCTTT
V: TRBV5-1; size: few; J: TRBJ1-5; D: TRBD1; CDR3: CASSLGGQSGQPQHF; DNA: TGCGCCAGCAGCTTGGGGGGACAGAGCGGTCAGCCCCAGCATTTT
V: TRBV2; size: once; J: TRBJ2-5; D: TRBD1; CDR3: CATRTGTLQETQYF; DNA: TGTGCCACCCGGACAGGGACCCTCCAAGAGACCCAGTACTTC
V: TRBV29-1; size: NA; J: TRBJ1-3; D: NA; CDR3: CGGGIGNTIYF; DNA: TGCGGGGGCGGTATAGGAAACACCATATATTTT
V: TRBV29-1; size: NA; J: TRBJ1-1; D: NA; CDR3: CSERMGLGNTEAFF; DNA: TGCAGCGAAAGAATGGGGCTGGGGAACACTGAAGCTTTCTTT
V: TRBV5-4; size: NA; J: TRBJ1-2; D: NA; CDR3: CASSFPRLDPDYTF; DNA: TGTGCCAGCAGCTTCCCACGCCTCGATCCAGACTACACCTTC
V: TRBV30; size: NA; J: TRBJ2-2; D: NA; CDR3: CAWSGTGNTGELFF; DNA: TGTGCCTGGAGCGGGACGGGGAACACCGGGGAGCTGTTTTTT
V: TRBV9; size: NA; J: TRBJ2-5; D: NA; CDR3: CASSPRGTQETQYF; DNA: TGTGCCAGCAGCCCCCGGGGGACCCAAGAGACCCAGTACTTC
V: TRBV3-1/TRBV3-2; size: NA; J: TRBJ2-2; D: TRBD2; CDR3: CASSLLGLTNTGELFF; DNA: TGTGCCAGCAGCCTTCTGGGACTAACGAACACCGGGGAGCTGTTTTTT
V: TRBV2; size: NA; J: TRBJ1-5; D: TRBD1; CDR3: CATKPGTGHNQPQHF; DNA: TGTGCCACAAAGCCCGGGACAGGGCACAATCAGCCCCAGCATTTT
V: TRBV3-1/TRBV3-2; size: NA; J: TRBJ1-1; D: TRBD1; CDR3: CASSRGQGIMNTEAFF; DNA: TGTGCCAGCAGCCGAGGACAGGGAATTATGAACACTGAAGCTTTCTTT
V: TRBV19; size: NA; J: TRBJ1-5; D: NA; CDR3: CASSIGGNQPQHF; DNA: TGTGCCAGTAGTATAGGGGGGAATCAGCCCCAGCATTTT
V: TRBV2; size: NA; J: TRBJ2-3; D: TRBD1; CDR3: CATSGQGMSGTDTQYF; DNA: TGTGCCACCTCGGGACAGGGGATGTCTGGCACAGATACGCAGTATTTT
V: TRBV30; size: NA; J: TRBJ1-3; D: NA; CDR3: CAWGQTGAQSTIYF; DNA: TGTGCCTGGGGACAGACGGGGGCCCAGAGCACCATATATTTT
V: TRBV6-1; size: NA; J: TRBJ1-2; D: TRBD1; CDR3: CASSEDRATNYGYTF; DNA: TGTGCCAGCAGTGAGGACAGGGCTACTAACTATGGCTACACCTTC